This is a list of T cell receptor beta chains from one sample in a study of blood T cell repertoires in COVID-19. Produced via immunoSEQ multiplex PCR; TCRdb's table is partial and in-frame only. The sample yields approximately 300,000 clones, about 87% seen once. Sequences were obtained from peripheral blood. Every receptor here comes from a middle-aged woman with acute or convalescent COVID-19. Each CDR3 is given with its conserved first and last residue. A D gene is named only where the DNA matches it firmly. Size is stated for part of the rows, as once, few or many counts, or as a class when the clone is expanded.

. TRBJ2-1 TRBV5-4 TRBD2 CASSRSGGGPYNEQFF TGTGCCAGCAGCCGGAGCGGGGGGGGCCCCTACAATGAGCAGTTCTTC
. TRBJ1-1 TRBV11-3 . CASSLEEGREAFF TGTGCCAGCAGCTTAGAGGAGGGCCGGGAGGCTTTCTTT
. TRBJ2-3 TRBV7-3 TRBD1 CASSTRTGGEDTQYF TGTGCCAGCAGCACCCGGACAGGGGGGGAAGATACGCAGTATTTT
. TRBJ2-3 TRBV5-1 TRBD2 CASSFPAGGASGTDTQYF TGCGCCAGCAGCTTCCCAGCGGGGGGGGCCTCGGGCACAGATACGCAGTATTTT
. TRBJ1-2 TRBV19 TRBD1 CASSMTGGNYGYTF TGTGCCAGTAGCATGACAGGGGGAAACTATGGCTACACCTTC
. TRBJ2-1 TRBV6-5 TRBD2 CASKGQSGANNEQFF TGTGCCAGCAAAGGTCAGAGCGGGGCTAATAATGAGCAGTTCTTC
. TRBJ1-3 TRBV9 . CASSGGRRSGNTIYF TGTGCCAGCAGCGGCGGAAGACGCTCTGGAAACACCATATATTTT
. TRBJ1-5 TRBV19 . CASSLKIYSNQPQHF TGTGCCAGTAGCTTAAAAATATATAGCAATCAGCCCCAGCATTTT
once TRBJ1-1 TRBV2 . CASSEADRQTEAFF TGTGCCAGCAGTGAAGCTGACAGACAGACTGAAGCTTTCTTT
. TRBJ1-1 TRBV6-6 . CASSYSAGAEAFF TGTGCCAGCAGTTACTCCGCTGGAGCTGAAGCTTTCTTT
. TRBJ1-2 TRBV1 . CTSSLGTGAGYTF TGCACCAGCAGCCTAGGGACAGGGGCTGGCTACACCTTC
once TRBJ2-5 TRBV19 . CQRGEGRQETQYF TGCCAACGCGGGGAAGGGAGACAAGAGACCCAGTACTTC
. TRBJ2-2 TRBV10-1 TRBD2 CASSGGRTLNTGELFF TGCGCCAGCAGTGGCGGGAGGACTCTCAACACCGGGGAGCTGTTTTTT
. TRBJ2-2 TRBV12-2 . CASRSGTRNTGELFF TGTGCAAGTCGCTCCGGGACTAGGAACACCGGGGAGCTGTTTTTT
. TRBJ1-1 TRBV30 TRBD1 CAWSNTGGGTTEAFF TGTGCCTGGAGTAATACAGGGGGGGGAACCACTGAAGCTTTCTTT
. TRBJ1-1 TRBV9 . CASSRQMWNTEAFF TGTGCCAGCAGCCGACAGATGTGGAACACTGAAGCTTTCTTT
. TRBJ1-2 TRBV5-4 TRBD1 CASSLGQGITYGYTF TGTGCCAGCAGCCTAGGACAGGGAATCACCTATGGCTACACCTTC
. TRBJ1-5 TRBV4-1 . CASSQRTGTPYNQPQHF TGCGCCAGCAGCCAAAGAACCGGGACACCTTACAATCAGCCCCAGCATTTT
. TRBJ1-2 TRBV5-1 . CASSPSPSVGYTF TGCGCCAGCAGCCCTTCTCCCAGTGTTGGCTACACCTTC
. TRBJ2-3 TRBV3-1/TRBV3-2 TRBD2 CASSPTVAGSDTQYF TGTGCCAGCAGCCCTACAGTAGCGGGGTCAGATACGCAGTATTTT
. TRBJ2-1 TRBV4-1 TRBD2 CASSQGPLAGYNEQFF TGCGCCAGCAGCCAAGGTCCCCTAGCGGGGTACAATGAGCAGTTCTTC
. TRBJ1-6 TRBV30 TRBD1 CAWTGQGVSPLHF TGTGCCTGGACTGGACAGGGGGTTTCACCCCTCCACTTT
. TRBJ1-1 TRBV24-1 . CATPHREGLNTEAFF TGTGCCACCCCCCACCGCGAGGGTCTGAACACTGAAGCTTTCTTT
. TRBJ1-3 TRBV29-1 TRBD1 CSVLQGSSGNTIYF TGCAGCGTTTTACAGGGGTCTTCTGGAAACACCATATATTTT
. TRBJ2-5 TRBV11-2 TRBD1 CASSLGQGFETQYF TGTGCCAGCAGCCTGGGACAGGGTTTTGAGACCCAGTACTTC
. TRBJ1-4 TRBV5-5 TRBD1 CASSLPSRDRDWEKLFF TGTGCCAGCAGCTTGCCCTCCCGGGACAGGGATTGGGAAAAACTGTTTTTT
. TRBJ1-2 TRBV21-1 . CASSKVFWEVGYGYTF TGTGCCAGCAGCAAAGTCTTTTGGGAGGTTGGCTATGGCTACACCTTC
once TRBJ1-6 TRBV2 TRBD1 CASSEVSGGNSPLHF TGTGCCAGCAGTGAAGTATCAGGGGGGAATTCACCCCTCCACTTT
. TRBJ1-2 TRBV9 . CASSVAATANYGYTF TGTGCCAGCAGCGTAGCTGCGACAGCTAACTATGGCTACACCTTC
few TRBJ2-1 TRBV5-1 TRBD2 CASSLSPTPLAGAYNEQFF TGCGCCAGCAGCTTGTCTCCCACCCCACTAGCGGGGGCCTACAATGAGCAGTTCTTC
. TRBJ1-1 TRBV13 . CASSWGRGAAEAFF TGTGCCAGCAGCTGGGGGCGAGGGGCGGCTGAAGCTTTCTTT
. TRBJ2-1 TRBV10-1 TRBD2 CASSRLAGGSHEQFF TGCGCCAGCAGTCGACTAGCGGGGGGGTCCCATGAGCAGTTCTTC
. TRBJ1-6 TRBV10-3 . CAISDSRDNSPLHF TGTGCCATCAGTGATTCCCGAGATAATTCACCCCTCCACTTT
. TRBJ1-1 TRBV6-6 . CASSYGVGMNTEAFF TGTGCCAGCAGTTATGGGGTCGGGATGAACACTGAAGCTTTCTTT
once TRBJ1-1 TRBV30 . CAWTFGQGNTEAFF TGTGCCTGGACGTTCGGGCAGGGGAACACTGAAGCTTTCTTT
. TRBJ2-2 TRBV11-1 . CASSLYSGTGELFF TGTGCCAGCAGCTTATACAGTGGCACCGGGGAGCTGTTTTTT
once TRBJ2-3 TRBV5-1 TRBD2 CASSLVAGVFTDTQYF TGCGCCAGCAGCTTGGTGGCGGGGGTGTTCACAGATACGCAGTATTTT
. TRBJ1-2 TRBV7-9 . CASSPVLTGVVGYTF TGTGCCAGCAGCCCCGTCTTGACGGGGGTCGTGGGCTACACCTTC
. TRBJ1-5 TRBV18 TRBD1 CASSSRDRGNQPQHF TGTGCCAGCTCTTCCCGGGACAGGGGCAATCAGCCCCAGCATTTT
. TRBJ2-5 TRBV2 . CASRAIQGRGQETQYF TGTGCCAGCAGGGCAATACAGGGAAGGGGGCAAGAGACCCAGTACTTC